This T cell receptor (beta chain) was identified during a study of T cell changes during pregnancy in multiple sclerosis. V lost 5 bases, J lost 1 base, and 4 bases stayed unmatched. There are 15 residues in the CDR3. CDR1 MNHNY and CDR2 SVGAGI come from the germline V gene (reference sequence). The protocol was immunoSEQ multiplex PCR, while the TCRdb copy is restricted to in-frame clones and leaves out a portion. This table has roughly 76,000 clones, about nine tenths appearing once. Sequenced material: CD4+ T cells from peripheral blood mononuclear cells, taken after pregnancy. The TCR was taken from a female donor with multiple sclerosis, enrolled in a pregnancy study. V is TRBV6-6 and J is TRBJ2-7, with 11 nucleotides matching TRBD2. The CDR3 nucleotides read TGTGCCAGCAGTCCGGGACTAGCGGTATCCTACGAGCAGTACTTC. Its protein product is CASSPGLAVSYEQYF.